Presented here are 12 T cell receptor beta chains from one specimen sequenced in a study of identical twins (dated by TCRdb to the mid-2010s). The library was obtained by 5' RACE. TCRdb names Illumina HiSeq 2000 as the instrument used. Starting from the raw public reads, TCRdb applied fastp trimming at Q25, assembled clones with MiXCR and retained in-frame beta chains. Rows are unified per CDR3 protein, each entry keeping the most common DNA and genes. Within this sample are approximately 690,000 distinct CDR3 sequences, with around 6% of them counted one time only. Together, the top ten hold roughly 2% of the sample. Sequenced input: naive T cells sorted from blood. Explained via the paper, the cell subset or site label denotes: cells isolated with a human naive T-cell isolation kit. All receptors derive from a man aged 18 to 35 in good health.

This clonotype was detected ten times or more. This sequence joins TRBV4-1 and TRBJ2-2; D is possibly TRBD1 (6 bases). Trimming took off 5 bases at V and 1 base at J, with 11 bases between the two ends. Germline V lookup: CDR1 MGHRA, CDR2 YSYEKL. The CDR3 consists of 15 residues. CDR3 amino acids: CASSKGGLNTGELFF. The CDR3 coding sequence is TGCGCCAGCAGCAAAGGGGGATTGAACACCGGGGAGCTGTTTTTT.

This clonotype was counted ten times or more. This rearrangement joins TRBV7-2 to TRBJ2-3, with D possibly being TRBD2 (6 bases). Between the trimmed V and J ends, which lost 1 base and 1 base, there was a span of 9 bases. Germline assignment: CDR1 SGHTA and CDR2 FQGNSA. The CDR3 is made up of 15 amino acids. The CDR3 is CASSLVGLRTDTQYF. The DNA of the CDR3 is TGTGCCAGCAGCTTAGTTGGACTACGCACAGATACGCAGTATTTT.

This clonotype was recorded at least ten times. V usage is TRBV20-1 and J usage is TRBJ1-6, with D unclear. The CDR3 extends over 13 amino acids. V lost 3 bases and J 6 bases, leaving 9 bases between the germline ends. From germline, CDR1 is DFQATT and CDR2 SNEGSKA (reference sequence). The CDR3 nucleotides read TGCAGTGCTAGGAGGCAGGTTAATTCACCCCTCCACTTT. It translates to CSARRQVNSPLHF.

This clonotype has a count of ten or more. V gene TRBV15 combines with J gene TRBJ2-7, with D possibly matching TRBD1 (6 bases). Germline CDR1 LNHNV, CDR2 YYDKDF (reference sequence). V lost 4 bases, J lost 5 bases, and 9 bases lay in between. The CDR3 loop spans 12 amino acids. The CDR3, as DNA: TGTGCCACCAGCACCAGGGGACACGAGCAGTACTTC. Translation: CATSTRGHEQYF.

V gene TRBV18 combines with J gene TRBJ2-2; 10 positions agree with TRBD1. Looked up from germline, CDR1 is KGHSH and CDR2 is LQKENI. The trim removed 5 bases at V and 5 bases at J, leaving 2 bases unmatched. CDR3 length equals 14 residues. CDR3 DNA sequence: TGTGCCAGCTCAGCGGGACAGGGGACCGGGGAGCTGTTTTTT. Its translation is CASSAGQGTGELFF.

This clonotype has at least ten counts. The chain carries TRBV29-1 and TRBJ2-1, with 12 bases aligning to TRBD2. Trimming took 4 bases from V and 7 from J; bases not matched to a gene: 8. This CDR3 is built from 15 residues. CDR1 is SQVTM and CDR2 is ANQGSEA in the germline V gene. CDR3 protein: CSVGSLAGGPNEQFF. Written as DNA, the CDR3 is TGCAGCGTTGGATCCCTAGCGGGAGGGCCGAATGAGCAGTTCTTC.

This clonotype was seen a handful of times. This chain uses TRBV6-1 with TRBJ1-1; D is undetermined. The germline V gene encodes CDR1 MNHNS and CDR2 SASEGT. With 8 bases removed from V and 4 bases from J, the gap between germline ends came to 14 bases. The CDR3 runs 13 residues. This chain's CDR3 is CASLGLRGTEAFF. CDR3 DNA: TGTGCCAGCTTGGGCCTTCGGGGCACTGAAGCTTTCTTT.

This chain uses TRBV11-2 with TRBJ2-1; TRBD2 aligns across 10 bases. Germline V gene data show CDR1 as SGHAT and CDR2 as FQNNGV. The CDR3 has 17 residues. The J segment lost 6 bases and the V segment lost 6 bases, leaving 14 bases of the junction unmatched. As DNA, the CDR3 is TGTGCCAGCAGACCCTTTAGGCTAGCGGGAGTTTTCAATGAGCAGTTCTTC. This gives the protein CASRPFRLAGVFNEQFF. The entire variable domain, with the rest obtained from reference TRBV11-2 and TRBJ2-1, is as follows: EAGVAQSPRYKIIEKRQSVAFWCNPISGHATLYWYQQILGQGPKLLIQFQNNGVVDDSQLPKDRFSAERLKGVDSTLKIQPAKLEDSAVYLCASRPFRLAGVFNEQFFGPGTRLTVL.

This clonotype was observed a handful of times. The CDR3 reads CASSPTSGLGGDEQFF. The DNA for the CDR3 is TGTGCCAGCAGCCCGACTAGCGGACTGGGGGGGGATGAGCAGTTCTTC. The chain employs TRBV4-2 and TRBJ2-1; 9 bases are shared with TRBD2. Per the germline V gene, CDR1 is LGHNA and CDR2 is YNFKEQ. The CDR3 length is 16 residues. With 4 bases clipped from V and 8 bases from J, the junction kept 12 bases outside the gene matches.

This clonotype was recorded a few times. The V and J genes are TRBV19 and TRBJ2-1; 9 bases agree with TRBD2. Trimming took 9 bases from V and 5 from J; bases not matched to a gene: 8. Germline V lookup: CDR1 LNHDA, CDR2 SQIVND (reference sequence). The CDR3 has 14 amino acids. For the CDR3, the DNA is TGTGCCAGCCGTCCTAGCGGGACCGACAATGAGCAGTTCTTC. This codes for CASRPSGTDNEQFF.

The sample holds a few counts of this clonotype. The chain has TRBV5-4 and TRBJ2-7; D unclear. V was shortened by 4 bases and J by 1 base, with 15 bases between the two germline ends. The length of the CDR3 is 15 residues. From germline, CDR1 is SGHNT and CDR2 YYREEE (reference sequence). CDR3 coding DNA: TGTGCCAGCAGCCAATGGACGCGCGTGTCCTACGAGCAGTACTTC. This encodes CASSQWTRVSYEQYF.

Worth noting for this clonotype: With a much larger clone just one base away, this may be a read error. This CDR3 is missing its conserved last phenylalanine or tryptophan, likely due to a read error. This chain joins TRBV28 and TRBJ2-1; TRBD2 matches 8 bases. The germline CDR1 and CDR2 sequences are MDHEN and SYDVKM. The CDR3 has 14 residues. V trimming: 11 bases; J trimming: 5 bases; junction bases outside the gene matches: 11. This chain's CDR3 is CAPTLGREDNEQFL. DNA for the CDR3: TGTGCCCCAACCTTGGGGCGGGAGGACAATGAGCAGTTCTTG.